This T cell receptor beta chain was recovered during a study of shared clonotypes between healthy human individuals. Study observations and caveats: What rarefaction showed was incomplete sorted-subset sequencing despite large depth.

Note on this clone: What it binds is unknown.

Germline V gene sequence: CDR1 SGDLS, CDR2 YYNGEE. The CDR3 extends over 14 amino acids. The V gene lost 2 bases and the J gene lost 7 bases, with 15 bases spanning the gap. Profiled with immunoSEQ multiplex PCR; TCRdb holds only in-frame clones, not every one. The sample records hundreds of thousands of clones, under 80% being singletons. The sequencing input was memory CD4+ T cells sorted from blood. Subset reported: CD45RA-negative fraction. The receptor was isolated from a woman aged 25 to 39 in good health. The V call is TRBV9, the J call TRBJ1-1; D is undetermined. The chain's CDR3 is CASSVVMDHGEAFF. DNA of the CDR3: TGTGCCAGCAGCGTGGTTATGGACCACGGTGAAGCTTTCTTT.